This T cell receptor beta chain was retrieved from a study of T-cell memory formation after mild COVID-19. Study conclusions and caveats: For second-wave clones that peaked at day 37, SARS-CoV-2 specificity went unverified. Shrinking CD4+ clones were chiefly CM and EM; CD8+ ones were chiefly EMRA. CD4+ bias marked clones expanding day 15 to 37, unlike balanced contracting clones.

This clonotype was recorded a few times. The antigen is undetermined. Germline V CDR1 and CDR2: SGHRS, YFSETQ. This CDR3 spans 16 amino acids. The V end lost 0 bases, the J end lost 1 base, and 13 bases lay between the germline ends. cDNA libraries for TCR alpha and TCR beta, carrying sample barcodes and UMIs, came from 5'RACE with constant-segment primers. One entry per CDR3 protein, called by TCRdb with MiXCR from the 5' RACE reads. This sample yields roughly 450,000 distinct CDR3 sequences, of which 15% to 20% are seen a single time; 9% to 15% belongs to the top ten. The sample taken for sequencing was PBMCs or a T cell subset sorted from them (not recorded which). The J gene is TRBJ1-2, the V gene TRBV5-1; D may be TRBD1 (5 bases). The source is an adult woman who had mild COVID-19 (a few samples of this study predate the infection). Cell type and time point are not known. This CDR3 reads CASSLGPAGSNYGYTF. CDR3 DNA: TGCGCCAGCAGCTTGGGGCCCGCAGGGAGTAACTATGGCTACACCTTC.